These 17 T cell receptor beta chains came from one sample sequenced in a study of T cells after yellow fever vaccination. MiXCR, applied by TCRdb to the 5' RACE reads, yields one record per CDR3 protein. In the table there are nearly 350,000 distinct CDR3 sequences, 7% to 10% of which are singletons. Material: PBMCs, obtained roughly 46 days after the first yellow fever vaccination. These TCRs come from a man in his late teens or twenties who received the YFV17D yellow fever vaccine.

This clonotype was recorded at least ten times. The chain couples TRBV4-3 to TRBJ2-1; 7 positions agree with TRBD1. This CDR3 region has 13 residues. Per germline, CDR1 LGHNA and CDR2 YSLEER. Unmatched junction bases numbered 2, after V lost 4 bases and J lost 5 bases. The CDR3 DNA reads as TGCGCCAGCAGCCCGGGACAGAACAATGAGCAGTTCTTC. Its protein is CASSPGQNNEQFF.

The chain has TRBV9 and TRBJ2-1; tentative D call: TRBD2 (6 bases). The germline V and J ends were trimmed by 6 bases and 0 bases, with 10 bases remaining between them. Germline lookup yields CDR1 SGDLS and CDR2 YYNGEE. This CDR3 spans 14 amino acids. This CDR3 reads CASTPGSSYNEQFF. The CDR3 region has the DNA TGTGCCAGCACCCCCGGGAGCTCCTACAATGAGCAGTTCTTC.

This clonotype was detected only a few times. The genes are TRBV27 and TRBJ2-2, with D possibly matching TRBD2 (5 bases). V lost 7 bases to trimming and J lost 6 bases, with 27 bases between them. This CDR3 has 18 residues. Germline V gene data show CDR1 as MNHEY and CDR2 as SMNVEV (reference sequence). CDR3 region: CASTLKPPRATGAGELFF. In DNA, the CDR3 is TGTGCCAGCACCCTAAAGCCCCCGAGGGCCACCGGGGCCGGGGAGCTGTTTTTT.

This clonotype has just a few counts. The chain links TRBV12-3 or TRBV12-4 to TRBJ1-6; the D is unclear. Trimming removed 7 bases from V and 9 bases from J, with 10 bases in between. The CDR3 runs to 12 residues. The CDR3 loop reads CASNLMGSPLHF. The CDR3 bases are TGTGCCAGCAATCTGATGGGTTCACCCCTCCACTTT.

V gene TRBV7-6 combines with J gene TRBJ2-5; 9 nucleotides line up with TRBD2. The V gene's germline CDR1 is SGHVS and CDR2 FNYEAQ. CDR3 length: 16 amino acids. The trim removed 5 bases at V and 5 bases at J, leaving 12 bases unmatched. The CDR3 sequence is CASSPMTSGEVETQYF. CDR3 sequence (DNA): TGTGCCAGCAGCCCGATGACTAGCGGAGAGGTGGAGACCCAGTACTTC. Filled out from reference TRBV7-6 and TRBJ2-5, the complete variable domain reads GAGVSQSPRYKVTKRGQDVALRCDPISGHVSLYWYRQALGQGPEFLTYFNYEAQQDKSGLPNDRFSAERPEGSISTLTIQRTEQRDSAMYRCASSPMTSGEVETQYFGPGTRLLVL.

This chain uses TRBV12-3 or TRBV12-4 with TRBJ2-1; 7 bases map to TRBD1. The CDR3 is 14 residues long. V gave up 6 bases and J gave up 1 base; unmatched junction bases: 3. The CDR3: CASRRDSSYNEQFF. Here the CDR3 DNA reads TGTGCCAGCAGGAGGGACAGTTCCTACAATGAGCAGTTCTTC.

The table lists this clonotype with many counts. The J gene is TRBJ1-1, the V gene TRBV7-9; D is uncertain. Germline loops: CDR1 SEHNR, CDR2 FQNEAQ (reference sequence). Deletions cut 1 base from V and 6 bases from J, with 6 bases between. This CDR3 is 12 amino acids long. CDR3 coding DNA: TGTGCCAGCAGCTTAGTGGGCCCTGAAGCTTTCTTT. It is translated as CASSLVGPEAFF.

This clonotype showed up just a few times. CDR3 sequence reads: CASSHTSGPQETQYF. CDR3 sequence (DNA): TGTGCCAGCAGTCACACTAGCGGCCCTCAAGAGACCCAGTACTTC. The rearrangement uses TRBV6-5 and TRBJ2-5, with 8 bases that match TRBD2. This CDR3 region has 15 residues. V shed 5 bases, J shed 2 bases, and the junction held 7 bases outside the gene matches. Germline V lookup: CDR1 MNHEY, CDR2 SVGAGI.

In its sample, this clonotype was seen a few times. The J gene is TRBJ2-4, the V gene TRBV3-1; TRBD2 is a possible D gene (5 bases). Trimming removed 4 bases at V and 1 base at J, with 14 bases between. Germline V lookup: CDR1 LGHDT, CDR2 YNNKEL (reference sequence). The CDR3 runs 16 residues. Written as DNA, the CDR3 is TGTGCCAGCAGCCGGAGTGGCGGAGGTGCCAAAAACATTCAGTACTTC. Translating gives CASSRSGGGAKNIQYF.

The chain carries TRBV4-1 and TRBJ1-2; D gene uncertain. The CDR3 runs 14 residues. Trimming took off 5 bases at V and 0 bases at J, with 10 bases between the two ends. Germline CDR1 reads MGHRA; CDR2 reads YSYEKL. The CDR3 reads CASSYRTTNYGYTF. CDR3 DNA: TGCGCCAGCAGCTATCGGACGACTAACTATGGCTACACCTTC.

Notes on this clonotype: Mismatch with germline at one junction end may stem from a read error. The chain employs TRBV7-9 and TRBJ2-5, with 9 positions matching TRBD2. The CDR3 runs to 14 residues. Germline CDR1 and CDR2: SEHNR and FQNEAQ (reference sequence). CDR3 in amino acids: CGSSFSGGQETQYF. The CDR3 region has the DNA TGTGGCAGCAGCTTTAGCGGGGGACAAGAGACCCAGTACTTC.

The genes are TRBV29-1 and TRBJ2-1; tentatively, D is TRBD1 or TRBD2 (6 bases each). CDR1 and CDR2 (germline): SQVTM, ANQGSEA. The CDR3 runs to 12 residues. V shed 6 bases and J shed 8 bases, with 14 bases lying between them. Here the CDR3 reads CSVEGGYDEQFF. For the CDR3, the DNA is TGCAGCGTCGAGGGGGGTTATGATGAGCAGTTCTTC.

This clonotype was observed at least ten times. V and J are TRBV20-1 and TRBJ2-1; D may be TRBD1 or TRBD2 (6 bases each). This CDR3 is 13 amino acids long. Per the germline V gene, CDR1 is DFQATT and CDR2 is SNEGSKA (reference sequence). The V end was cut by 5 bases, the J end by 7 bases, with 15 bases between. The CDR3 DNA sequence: TGCAGTGCTTCTAGGGGGGCCAGAAATGAGCAGTTCTTC. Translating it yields CSASRGARNEQFF.

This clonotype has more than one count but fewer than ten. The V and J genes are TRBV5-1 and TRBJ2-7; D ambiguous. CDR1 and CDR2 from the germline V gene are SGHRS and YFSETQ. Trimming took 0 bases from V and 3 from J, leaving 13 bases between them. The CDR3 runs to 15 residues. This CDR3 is CASSLGATNNYEQYF. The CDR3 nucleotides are TGCGCCAGCAGCTTGGGAGCGACAAACAACTACGAGCAGTACTTC.

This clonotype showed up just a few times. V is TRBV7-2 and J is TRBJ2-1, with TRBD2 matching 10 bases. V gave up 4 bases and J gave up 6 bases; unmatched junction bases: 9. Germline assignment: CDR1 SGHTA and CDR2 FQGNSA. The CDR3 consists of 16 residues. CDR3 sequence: CASSSASGGSFNEQFF. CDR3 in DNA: TGTGCCAGCAGCTCCGCTAGCGGGGGTTCTTTCAATGAGCAGTTCTTC.

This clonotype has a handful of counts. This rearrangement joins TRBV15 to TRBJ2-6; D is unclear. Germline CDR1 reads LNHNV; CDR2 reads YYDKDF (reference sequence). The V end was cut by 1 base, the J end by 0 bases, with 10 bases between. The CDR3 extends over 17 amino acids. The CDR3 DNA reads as TGTGCCACCAGCAGAGTTCCGAGTAGCTCTGGGGCCAACGTCCTGACTTTC. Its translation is CATSRVPSSSGANVLTF.

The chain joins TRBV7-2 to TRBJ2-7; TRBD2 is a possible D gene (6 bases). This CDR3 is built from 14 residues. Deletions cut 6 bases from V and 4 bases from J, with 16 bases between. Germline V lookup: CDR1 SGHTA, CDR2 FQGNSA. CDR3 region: CASSSGPGVYEQYF. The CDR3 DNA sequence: TGTGCCAGCAGTTCAGGACCGGGAGTATACGAGCAGTACTTC.